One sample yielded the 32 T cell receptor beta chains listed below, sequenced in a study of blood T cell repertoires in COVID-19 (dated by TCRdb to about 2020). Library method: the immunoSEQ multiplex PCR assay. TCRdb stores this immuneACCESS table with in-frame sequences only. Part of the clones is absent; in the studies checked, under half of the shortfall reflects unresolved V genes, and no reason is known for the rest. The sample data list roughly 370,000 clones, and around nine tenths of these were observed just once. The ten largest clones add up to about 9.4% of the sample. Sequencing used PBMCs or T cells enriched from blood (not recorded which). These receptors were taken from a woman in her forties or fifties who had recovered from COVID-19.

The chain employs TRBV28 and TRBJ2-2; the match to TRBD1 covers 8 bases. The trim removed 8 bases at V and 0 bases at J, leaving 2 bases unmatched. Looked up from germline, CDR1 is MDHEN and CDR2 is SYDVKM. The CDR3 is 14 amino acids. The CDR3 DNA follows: TGTGCCAGCGTGGGACAGGCGAACACCGGGGAGCTGTTTTTT. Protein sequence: CASVGQANTGELFF.

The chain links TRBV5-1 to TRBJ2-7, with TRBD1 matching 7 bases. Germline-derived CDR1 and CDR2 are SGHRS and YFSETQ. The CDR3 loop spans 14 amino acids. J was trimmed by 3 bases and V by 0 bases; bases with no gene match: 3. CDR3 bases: TGCGCCAGCAGCTTGGGACAGGGATTCTACGAGCAGTACTTC. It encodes CASSLGQGFYEQYF. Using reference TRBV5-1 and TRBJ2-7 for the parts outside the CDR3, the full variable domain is KAGVTQTPRYLIKTRGQQVTLSCSPISGHRSVSWYQQTPGQGLQFLFEYFSETQRNKGNFPGRFSGRQFSNSRSEMNVSTLELGDSALYLCASSLGQGFYEQYFGPGTRLTVT.

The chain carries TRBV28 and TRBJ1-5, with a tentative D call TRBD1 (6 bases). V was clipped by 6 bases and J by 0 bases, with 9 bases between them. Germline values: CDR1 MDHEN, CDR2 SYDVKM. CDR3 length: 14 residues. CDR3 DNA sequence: TGTGCCAGCAGGTACAGGGATAGCAATCAGCCCCAGCATTTT. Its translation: CASRYRDSNQPQHF.

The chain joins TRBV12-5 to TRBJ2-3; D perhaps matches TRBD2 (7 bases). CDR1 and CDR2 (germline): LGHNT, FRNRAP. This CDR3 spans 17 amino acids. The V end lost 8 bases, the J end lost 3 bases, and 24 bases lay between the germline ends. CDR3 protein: CASCPLGGGPLTDTQYF. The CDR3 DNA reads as TGTGCTAGTTGCCCCCTAGGGGGGGGGCCTTTAACAGATACGCAGTATTTT.

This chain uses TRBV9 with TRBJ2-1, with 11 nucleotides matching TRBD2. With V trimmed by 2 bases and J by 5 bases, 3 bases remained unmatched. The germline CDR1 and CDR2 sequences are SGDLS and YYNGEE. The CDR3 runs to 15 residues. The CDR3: CASSVIAGGNNEQFF. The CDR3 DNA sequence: TGTGCCAGCAGCGTGATAGCGGGGGGGAACAATGAGCAGTTCTTC.

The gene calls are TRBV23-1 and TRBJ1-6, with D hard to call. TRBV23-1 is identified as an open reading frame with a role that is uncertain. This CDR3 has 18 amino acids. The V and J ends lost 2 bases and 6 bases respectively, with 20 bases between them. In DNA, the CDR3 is TGCGCCAGCAGTCAACTGGGCCAGGTGACGATCGGTAATTCACCCCTCCACTTT. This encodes CASSQLGQVTIGNSPLHF.

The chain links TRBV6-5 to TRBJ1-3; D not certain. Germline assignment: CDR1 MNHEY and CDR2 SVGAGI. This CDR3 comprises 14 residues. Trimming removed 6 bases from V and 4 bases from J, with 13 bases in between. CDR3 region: CASSAYRTGNTIYF. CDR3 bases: TGTGCCAGCAGCGCCTATCGAACCGGAAACACCATATATTTT.

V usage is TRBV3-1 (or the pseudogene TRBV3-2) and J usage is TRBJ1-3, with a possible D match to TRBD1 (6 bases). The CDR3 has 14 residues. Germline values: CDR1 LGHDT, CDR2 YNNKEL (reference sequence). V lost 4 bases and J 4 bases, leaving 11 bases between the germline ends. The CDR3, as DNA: TGTGCCAGCAGCCCAACAGGGTTAGGAAACACCATATATTTT. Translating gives CASSPTGLGNTIYF.

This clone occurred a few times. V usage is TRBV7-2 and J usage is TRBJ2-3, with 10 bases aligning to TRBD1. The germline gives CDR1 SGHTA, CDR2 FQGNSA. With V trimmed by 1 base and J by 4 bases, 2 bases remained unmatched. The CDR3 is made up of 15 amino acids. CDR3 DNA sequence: TGTGCCAGCAGCTTAGGGACAGGGGGTCCAGATACGCAGTATTTT. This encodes CASSLGTGGPDTQYF.

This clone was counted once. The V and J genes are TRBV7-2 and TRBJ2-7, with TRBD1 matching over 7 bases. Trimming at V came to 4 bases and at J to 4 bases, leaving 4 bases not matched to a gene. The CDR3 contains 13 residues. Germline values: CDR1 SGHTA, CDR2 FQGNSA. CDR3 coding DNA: TGTGCCAGCAGCTCAGGGACAGTTTACGAGCAGTACTTC. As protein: CASSSGTVYEQYF.

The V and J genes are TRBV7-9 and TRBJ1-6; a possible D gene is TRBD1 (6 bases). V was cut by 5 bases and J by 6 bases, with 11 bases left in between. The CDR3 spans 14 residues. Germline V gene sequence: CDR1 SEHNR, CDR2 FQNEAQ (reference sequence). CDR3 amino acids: CASSPGTLNSPLHF. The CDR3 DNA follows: TGTGCCAGCAGCCCCGGGACACTTAATTCACCCCTCCACTTT. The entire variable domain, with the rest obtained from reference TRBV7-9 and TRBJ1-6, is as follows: DTGVSQNPRHKITKRGQNVTFRCDPISEHNRLYWYRQTLGQGPEFLTYFQNEAQLEKSRLLSDRFSAERPKGSFSTLEIQRTEQGDSAMYLCASSPGTLNSPLHFGNGTRLTVT.

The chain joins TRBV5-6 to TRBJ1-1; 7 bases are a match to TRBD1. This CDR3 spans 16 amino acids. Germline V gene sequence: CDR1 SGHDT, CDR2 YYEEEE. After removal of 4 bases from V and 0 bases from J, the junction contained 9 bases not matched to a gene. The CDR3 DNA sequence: TGTGCCAGCAGCCCGGGAGGGGGCTTTATGAACACTGAAGCTTTCTTT. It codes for CASSPGGGFMNTEAFF.

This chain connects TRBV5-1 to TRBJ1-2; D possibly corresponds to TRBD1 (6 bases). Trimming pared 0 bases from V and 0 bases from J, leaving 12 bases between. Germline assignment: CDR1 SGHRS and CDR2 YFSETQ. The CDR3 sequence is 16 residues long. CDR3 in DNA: TGCGCCAGCAGCTTGGGATGGGACACCACTAACTATGGCTACACCTTC. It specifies CASSLGWDTTNYGYTF.

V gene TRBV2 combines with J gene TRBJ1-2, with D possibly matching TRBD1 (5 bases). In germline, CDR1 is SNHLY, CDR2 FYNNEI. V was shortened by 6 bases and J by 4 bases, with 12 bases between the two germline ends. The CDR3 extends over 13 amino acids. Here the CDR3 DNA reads TGTGCCAGCAGCCTGGGGGGAAGCTATGGCTACACCTTC. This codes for CASSLGGSYGYTF.

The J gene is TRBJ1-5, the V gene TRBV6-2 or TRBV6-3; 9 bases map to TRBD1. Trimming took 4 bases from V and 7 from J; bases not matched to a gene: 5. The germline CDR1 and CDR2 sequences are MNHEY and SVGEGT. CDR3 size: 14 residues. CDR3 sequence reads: CASSFGTGFQPQHF. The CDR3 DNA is TGTGCCAGCAGTTTTGGGACAGGGTTCCAGCCCCAGCATTTT.

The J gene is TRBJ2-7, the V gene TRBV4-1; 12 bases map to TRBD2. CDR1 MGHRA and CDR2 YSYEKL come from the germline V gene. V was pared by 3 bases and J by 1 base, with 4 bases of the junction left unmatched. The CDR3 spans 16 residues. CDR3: CASSHQTSGGSYEQYF. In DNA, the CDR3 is TGCGCCAGCAGCCACCAAACTAGCGGGGGGTCCTACGAGCAGTACTTC.

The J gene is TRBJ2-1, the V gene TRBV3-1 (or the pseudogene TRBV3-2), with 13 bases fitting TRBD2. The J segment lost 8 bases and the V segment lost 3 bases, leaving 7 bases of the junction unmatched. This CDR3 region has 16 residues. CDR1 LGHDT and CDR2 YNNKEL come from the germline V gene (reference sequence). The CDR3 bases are TGTGCCAGCAGCCAGCCCGGACTAGCGGGGGACCATGAGCAGTTCTTC. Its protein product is CASSQPGLAGDHEQFF.

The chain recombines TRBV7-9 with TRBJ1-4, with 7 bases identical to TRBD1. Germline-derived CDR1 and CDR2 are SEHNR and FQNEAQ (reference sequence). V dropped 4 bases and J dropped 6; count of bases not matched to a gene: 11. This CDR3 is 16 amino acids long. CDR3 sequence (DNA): TGTGCCAGCAGCTCGGGACAGCGGCTAGGAGATGAAAAACTGTTTTTT. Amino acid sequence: CASSSGQRLGDEKLFF.

CDR3 in amino acids: CASSSSSTEQFF. The CDR3 DNA follows: TGCGCCAGCAGCTCCTCCTCGACAGAGCAGTTCTTC. This rearrangement joins TRBV5-1 to TRBJ2-1, with unresolved D. The V gene's germline CDR1 is SGHRS and CDR2 YFSETQ. V gave up 3 bases and J gave up 10 bases, with 11 bases separating them. The CDR3 covers 12 residues.

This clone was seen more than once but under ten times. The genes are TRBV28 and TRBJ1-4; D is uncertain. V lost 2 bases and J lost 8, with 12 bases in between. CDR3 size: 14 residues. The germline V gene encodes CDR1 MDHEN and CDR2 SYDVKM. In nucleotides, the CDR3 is TGTGCCAGCAGTTTAAGTCCTCAGAGGGAAAAACTGTTTTTT. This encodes CASSLSPQREKLFF.

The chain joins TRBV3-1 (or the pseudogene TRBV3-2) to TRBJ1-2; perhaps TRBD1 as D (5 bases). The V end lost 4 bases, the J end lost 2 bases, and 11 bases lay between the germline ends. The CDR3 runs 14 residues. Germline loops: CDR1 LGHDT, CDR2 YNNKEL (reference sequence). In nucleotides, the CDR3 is TGTGCCAGCAGCCTAAGCGCAGGGAACTATGGCTACACCTTC. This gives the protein CASSLSAGNYGYTF.

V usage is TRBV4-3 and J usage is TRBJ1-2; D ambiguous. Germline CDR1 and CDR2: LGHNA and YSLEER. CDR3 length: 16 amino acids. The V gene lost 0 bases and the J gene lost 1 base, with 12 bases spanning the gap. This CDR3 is CASSQDVVGYNYGYTF. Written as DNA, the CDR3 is TGCGCCAGCAGCCAAGATGTTGTCGGGTATAACTATGGCTACACCTTC.

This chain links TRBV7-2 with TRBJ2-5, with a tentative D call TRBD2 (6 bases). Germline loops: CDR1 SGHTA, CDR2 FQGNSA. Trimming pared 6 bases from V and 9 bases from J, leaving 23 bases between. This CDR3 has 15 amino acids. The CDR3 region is CASRRTGTPSVAQYF. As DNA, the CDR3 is TGTGCCAGCAGGCGGACCGGGACTCCCTCCGTTGCCCAGTACTTC. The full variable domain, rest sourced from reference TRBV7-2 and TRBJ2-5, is GAGVSQSPSNKVTEKGKDVELRCDPISGHTALYWYRQSLGQGLEFLIYFQGNSAPDKSGLPSDRFSAERTGGSVSTLTIQRTQQEDSAVYLCASRRTGTPSVAQYFGPGTRLLVL.

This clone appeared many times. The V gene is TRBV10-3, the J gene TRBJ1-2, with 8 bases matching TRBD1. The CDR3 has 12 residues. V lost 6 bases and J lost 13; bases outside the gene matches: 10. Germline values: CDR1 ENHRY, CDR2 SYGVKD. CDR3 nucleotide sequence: TGTGCCATCAGACCCGGACAGGGAGTGCTCACCTTC. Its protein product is CAIRPGQGVLTF.

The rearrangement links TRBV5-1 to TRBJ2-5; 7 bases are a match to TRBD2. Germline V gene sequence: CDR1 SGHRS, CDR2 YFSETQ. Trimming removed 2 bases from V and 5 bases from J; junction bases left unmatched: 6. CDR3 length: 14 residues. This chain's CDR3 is CASSFRGEGETQYF. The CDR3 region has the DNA TGCGCCAGCAGCTTTCGAGGGGAGGGGGAGACCCAGTACTTC.

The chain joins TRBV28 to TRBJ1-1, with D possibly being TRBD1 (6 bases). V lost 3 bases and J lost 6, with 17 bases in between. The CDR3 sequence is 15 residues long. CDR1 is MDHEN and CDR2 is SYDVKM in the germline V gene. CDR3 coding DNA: TGTGCCAGCAGTTTGTCGGGGGGCTTGGGCGCTGAAGCTTTCTTT. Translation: CASSLSGGLGAEAFF.

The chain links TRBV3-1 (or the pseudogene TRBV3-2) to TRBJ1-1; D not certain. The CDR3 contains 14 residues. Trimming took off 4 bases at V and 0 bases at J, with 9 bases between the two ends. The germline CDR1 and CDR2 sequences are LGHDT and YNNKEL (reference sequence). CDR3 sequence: CASSRAGMNTEAFF. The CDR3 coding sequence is TGTGCCAGCAGCCGAGCGGGAATGAACACTGAAGCTTTCTTT.

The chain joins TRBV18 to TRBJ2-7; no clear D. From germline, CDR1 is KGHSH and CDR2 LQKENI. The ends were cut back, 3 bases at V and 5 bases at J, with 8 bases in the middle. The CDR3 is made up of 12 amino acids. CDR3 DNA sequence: TGTGCCAGCTCACCTAATCAGAACGAGCAGTACTTC. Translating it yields CASSPNQNEQYF.

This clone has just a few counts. This chain's CDR3 is CASSQEDRGSGEQYF. In DNA form, the CDR3 reads TGTGCCAGCAGCCAAGAGGACAGGGGTTCTGGGGAGCAGTACTTC. The chain has TRBV4-2 and TRBJ2-7; 9 nucleotides line up with TRBD1. Germline lookup yields CDR1 LGHNA and CDR2 YNFKEQ. With 0 bases clipped from V and 7 bases from J, the junction kept 7 bases outside the gene matches. The length of the CDR3 is 15 residues.

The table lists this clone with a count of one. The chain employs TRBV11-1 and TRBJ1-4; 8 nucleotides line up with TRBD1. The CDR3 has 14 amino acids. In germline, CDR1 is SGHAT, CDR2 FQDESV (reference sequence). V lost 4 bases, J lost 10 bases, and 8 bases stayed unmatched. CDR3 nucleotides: TGTGCCAGCAGCTCGACAGGGGATCTCGGAAAACTGTTTTTT. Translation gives CASSSTGDLGKLFF.

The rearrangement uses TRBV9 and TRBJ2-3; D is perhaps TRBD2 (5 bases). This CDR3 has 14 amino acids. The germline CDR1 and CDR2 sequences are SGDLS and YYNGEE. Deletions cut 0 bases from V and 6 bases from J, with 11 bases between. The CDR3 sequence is CASSVGGSVDTQYF. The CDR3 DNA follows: TGTGCCAGCAGCGTAGGCGGGTCGGTGGATACGCAGTATTTT. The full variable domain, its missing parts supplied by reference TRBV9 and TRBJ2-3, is DSGVTQTPKHLITATGQRVTLRCSPRSGDLSVYWYQQSLDQGLQFLIQYYNGEERAKGNILERFSAQQFPDLHSELNLSSLELGDSALYFCASSVGGSVDTQYFGPGTRLTVL.

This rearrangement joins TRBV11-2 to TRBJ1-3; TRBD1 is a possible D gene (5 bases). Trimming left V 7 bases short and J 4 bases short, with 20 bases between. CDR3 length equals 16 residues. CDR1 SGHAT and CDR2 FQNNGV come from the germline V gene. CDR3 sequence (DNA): TGTGCCAGCACAAGTACTGCGGGGCTATTGGGAAACACCATATATTTT. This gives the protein CASTSTAGLLGNTIYF. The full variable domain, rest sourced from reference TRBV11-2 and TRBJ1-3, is EAGVAQSPRYKIIEKRQSVAFWCNPISGHATLYWYQQILGQGPKLLIQFQNNGVVDDSQLPKDRFSAERLKGVDSTLKIQPAKLEDSAVYLCASTSTAGLLGNTIYFGEGSWLTVV.